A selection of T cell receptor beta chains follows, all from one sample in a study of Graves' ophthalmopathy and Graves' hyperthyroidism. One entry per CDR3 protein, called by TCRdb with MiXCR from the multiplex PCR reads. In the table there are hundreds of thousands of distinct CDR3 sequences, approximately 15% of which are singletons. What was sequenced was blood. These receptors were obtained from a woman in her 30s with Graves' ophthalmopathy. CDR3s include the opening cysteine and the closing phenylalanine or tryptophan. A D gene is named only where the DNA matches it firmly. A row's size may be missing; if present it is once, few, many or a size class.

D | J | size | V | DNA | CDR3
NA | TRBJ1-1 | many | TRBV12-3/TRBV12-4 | TGTGCCAGCAGTTTACCGGCTTGGGCCCGAGGGAACACTGAAGCTTTCTTT | CASSLPAWARGNTEAFF
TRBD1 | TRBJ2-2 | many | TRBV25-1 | TGTGCCAGCAGTGAACCCGCGACAGGGGTTGACACCGGGGAGCTGTTTTTT | CASSEPATGVDTGELFF
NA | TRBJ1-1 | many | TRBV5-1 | TGCGCCAGCAGCTTAAAGGGGGGAGACACTGAAGCTTTCTTT | CASSLKGGDTEAFF
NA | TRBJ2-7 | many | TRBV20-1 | TGCAGTGCTAGAGATCCGGGCGCATCCGACTACGAGCAGTACTTC | CSARDPGASDYEQYF
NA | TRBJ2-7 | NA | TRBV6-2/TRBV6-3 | TGTGCCAGCAGTCCCCTGCAGACCTACGAGCAGTACTTC | CASSPLQTYEQYF
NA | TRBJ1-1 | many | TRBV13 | TGTGCCAGCAGCGGCCAGGGGAGGGCTGAAGCTTTCTTT | CASSGQGRAEAFF
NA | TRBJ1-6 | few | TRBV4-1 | TGCGCCAGCAGCCGACCGGGACGGGATATACGAGGTTCACCCCTCCACTTT | CASSRPGRDIRGSPLHF
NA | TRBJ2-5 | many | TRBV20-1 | TGCAGTGCTGGGGGATTTCAAGAGACCCAGTACTTC | CSAGGFQETQYF
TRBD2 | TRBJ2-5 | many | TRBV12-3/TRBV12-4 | TGTGCCAGCAGTTTAGTGTTAGCGGGGGGGCAAGAGACCCAGTACTTC | CASSLVLAGGQETQYF
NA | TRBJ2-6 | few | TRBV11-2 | TGTGCCAGCAGCCTCCACTTCCGACAGACTGGGGCCAACGTCCTGACTTTC | CASSLHFRQTGANVLTF
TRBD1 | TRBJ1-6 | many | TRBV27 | TGTGCCAGCAGTTTACGTCCGGACAGGGTACTCTCCTATAATTCACCCCTCCACTTT | CASSLRPDRVLSYNSPLHF
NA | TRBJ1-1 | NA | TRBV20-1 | TGCAGTGCTAGAGAGGTGGCAGGACTGGGCGCTGAAGCTTTCTTT | CSAREVAGLGAEAFF
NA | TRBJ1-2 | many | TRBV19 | TGTGCCAGTAGTCCTTTCGGGTCTGGCTACACCTTC | CASSPFGSGYTF
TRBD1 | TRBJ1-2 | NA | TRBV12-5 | TGTGCTAGTGGTTTATTCGGACAGGGGATCTATGGCTACACCTTC | CASGLFGQGIYGYTF
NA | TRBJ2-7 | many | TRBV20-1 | TGCAGTGCTAGAGATCGCAGGGGGGGCGAGCAGTACTTC | CSARDRRGGEQYF
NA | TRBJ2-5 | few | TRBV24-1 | TGTGCCACCAGTGATTTAGCGGGCCCTCCCGAGACCCAGTACTTC | CATSDLAGPPETQYF
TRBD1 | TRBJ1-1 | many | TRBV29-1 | TGCACCTCGGACAGGTTGGGGCAAGCTTTCTTT | CTSDRLGQAFF
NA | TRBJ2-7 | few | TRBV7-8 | TGTGCCAGCAGCTTAGAATTATCAGGAAACCCCTACGAGCAGTACTTC | CASSLELSGNPYEQYF
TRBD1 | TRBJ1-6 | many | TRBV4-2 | TGTGCCAGCAGCCAAGAGAACAGGGGCGGGAATTCACCCCTCCACTTT | CASSQENRGGNSPLHF
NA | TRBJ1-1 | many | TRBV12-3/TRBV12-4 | TGTGCCAGCAGTTTGCAGGGATCGAACACTGAAGCTTTCTTT | CASSLQGSNTEAFF
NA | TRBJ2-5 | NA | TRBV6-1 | TGTGCCAGCACTCGGAGAAGAGGGCTCGGGCGAGAGACCCAGTACTTC | CASTRRRGLGRETQYF
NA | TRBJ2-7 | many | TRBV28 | TGTGCCAGCAGTTTCTTATTCAACGGAGAGAGAGCCTACGAGCAGTACTTC | CASSFLFNGERAYEQYF
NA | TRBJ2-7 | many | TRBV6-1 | TGTGCCAGCAGTGAAGTGGGGGGGGCGTACGAGCAGTACTTC | CASSEVGGAYEQYF
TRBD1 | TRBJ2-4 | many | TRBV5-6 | TGTGCCAGCAGCTTAATTGGACAGGGAGGCAAAAACATTCAGTACTTC | CASSLIGQGGKNIQYF
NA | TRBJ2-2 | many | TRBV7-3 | TGTGCCAGCAGCTTAATAGGCGGGGACCGGACCGGGGAGCTGTTTTTT | CASSLIGGDRTGELFF
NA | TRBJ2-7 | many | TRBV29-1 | TGCAGCGTTGTTGTCGACGGATCGTCCTACGAGCAGTACTTC | CSVVVDGSSYEQYF
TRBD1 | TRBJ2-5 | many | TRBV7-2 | TGTGCCAGCAGCTCCCCCGAGGGGACAGGAAAAGAGACCCAGTACTTC | CASSSPEGTGKETQYF